This TCR beta chain originates from a study of CD8 T cells in Susac syndrome. The CDR3 is 14 residues long. CDR1 SGDLS and CDR2 YYNGEE come from the germline V gene. The ends were cut back, 0 bases at V and 6 bases at J, with 9 bases in the middle. Reverse transcription of about 0.5 to 1 ug RNA used random hexamers. Each CDR3 protein is one row after TCRdb ran MiXCR on the immunoSEQ multiplex PCR reads. The sample comprises 200,000 to 300,000 distinct CDR3 sequences, 85% to 95% of which are singletons, and about 0.07% rests with the top ten. The clonotype originates from a human donor with multiple sclerosis. Material: CD4+ T cells from PBMCs. V and J are TRBV9 and TRBJ2-2; D might be TRBD1 or TRBD2, each matching 5 bases. The CDR3 sequence: CASSVGGSAGELFF. The CDR3 bases are TGTGCCAGCAGCGTAGGGGGGAGTGCCGGGGAGCTGTTTTTT. The entire variable domain, with the rest obtained from reference TRBV9 and TRBJ2-2, is as follows: DSGVTQTPKHLITATGQRVTLRCSPRSGDLSVYWYQQSLDQGLQFLIQYYNGEERAKGNILERFSAQQFPDLHSELNLSSLELGDSALYFCASSVGGSAGELFFGEGSRLTVL.